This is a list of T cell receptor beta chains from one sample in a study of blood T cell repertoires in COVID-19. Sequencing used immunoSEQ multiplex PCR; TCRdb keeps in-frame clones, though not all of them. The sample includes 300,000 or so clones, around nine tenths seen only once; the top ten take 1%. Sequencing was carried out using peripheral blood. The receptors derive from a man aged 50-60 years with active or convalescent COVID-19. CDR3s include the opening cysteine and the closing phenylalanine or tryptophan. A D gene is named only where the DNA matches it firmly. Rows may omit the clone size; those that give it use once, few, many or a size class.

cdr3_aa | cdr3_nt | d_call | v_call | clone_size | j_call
CASSGGQGSYNEQFF | TGTGCCAGCAGCGGGGGACAGGGTTCCTACAATGAGCAGTTCTTC | TRBD1 | TRBV9 | . | TRBJ2-1
CASSIDQEGLNTEAFF | TGTGCCAGTAGTATAGATCAGGAGGGGCTGAACACTGAAGCTTTCTTT | . | TRBV19 | . | TRBJ1-1
CASSVDPGQGGYGYTF | TGTGCCAGCAGCGTAGATCCCGGACAGGGTGGATATGGCTACACCTTC | TRBD1 | TRBV9 | . | TRBJ1-2
CASSHEGQGGEKLFF | TGTGCCAGCAGCCATGAGGGACAGGGCGGTGAAAAACTGTTTTTT | TRBD1 | TRBV7-9 | . | TRBJ1-4
CASSIDWRTEQETQYF | TGTGCCAGTAGTATAGATTGGCGGACAGAACAAGAGACCCAGTACTTC | . | TRBV19 | . | TRBJ2-5
CASSLVVAANYGYTF | TGTGCCAGCAGCTTAGTGGTGGCGGCTAACTATGGCTACACCTTC | . | TRBV7-2 | . | TRBJ1-2
CASRQSYTGELFF | TGTGCCAGCAGACAATCATACACCGGGGAGCTGTTTTTT | . | TRBV7-3 | once | TRBJ2-2
CASSEFGQQGAGNIQYF | TGTGCCAGCAGTGAATTCGGCCAACAGGGGGCGGGGAACATTCAGTACTTC | TRBD1 | TRBV2 | . | TRBJ2-4
CSASSQGGYSYEQYF | TGCAGTGCTAGTTCACAGGGGGGGTACTCCTACGAGCAGTACTTC | . | TRBV20-1 | . | TRBJ2-7
CASSPSTGVITLQYF | TGTGCCAGTAGTCCCTCGACAGGGGTAATTACCTTACAGTACTTC | TRBD1 | TRBV19 | once | TRBJ2-4
CASSIASWGTDTQYF | TGCGCCAGCTCGATCGCTAGCTGGGGCACAGATACGCAGTATTTT | . | TRBV5-1 | few | TRBJ2-3
CASSLGRNTEAFF | TGTGCCAGCAGCTTAGGGAGGAACACTGAAGCTTTCTTT | . | TRBV7-3 | . | TRBJ1-1
CASSFLRGSDMNTEAFF | TGTGCCAGCAGCTTCCTCAGGGGGAGTGATATGAACACTGAAGCTTTCTTT | TRBD1 | TRBV9 | . | TRBJ1-1
CASSQEGGTEAFF | TGTGCCAGCAGCCAAGAAGGGGGTACGGAAGCTTTCTTT | . | TRBV3-1/TRBV3-2 | few | TRBJ1-1
CASSQPSITQETQYF | TGTGCCAGCAGCCAACCTAGCATAACGCAAGAGACCCAGTACTTC | . | TRBV3-1/TRBV3-2 | . | TRBJ2-5
CASSRDRESRWNEQFF | TGTGCCAGTAGCCGGGACAGGGAGTCTCGTTGGAATGAGCAGTTCTTC | TRBD1 | TRBV19 | . | TRBJ2-1
CSASPQGRTDTQYF | TGCAGTGCTAGTCCCCAGGGAAGGACAGATACGCAGTATTTT | . | TRBV20-1 | . | TRBJ2-3
CASSYSATSFNEKLFF | TGTGCCAGCAGTTACTCGGCGACAAGTTTTAATGAAAAACTGTTTTTT | . | TRBV6-5 | . | TRBJ1-4
CASSSGTGGTDTQYF | TGTGCCAGCAGTTCCGGGACAGGGGGCACAGATACGCAGTATTTT | TRBD1 | TRBV5-4 | . | TRBJ2-3
CASSENTGGQQPQHF | TGTGCCAGCAGTGAGAATACAGGGGGCCAACAGCCCCAGCATTTT | TRBD1 | TRBV6-1 | . | TRBJ1-5
CSAQDRGHSVETQYF | TGCAGCGCTCAGGACAGGGGGCACTCTGTAGAGACCCAGTACTTC | TRBD1 | TRBV29-1 | . | TRBJ2-5
CASSLRQYGYTF | TGTGCCAGCAGTCTGAGGCAATATGGCTACACCTTC | . | TRBV28 | . | TRBJ1-2
CASSSGLAGGNEQFF | TGTGCCAGCAGCTCGGGACTAGCGGGAGGTAATGAGCAGTTCTTC | TRBD2 | TRBV11-2 | . | TRBJ2-1
CASSGGTRANYGYTF | TGTGCCAGCAGCGGAGGGACACGAGCTAACTATGGCTACACCTTC | . | TRBV9 | many | TRBJ1-2
CASSRDSLSSGANVLTF | TGTGCCAGCAGTCGCGACAGTCTCAGCTCTGGGGCCAACGTCCTGACTTTC | . | TRBV6-6 | . | TRBJ2-6
CASRQHLTGDNSPLHF | TGCGCCAGCAGACAACACCTCACAGGGGATAATTCACCCCTCCACTTT | TRBD1 | TRBV4-1 | once | TRBJ1-6